The 23 T cell receptor beta chains presented below share a single source sample, sequenced in a study of blood T cell repertoires in COVID-19 (dated by TCRdb to 2020 to 2022). The library came from the immunoSEQ multiplex PCR assay. Here the immuneACCESS table is served through TCRdb, limited to in-frame sequences with V and J called. Missing clones are a known gap in these copies; in checked studies unresolved V genes cover under half, and the rest lacks a known reason. The sample includes over 130,000 clones, with 84% observed a single time. The ten largest clones add up to more than 3% of the sample. Sequencing was carried out using PBMCs or T cells enriched from blood (not recorded which). The receptors were gathered from a middle-aged man in a cohort exposed to, infected with or recovered from COVID-19 (not recorded which).

This clone was seen a handful of times. This chain connects TRBV7-2 to TRBJ2-7, with D perhaps TRBD1 (6 bases). CDR1 and CDR2 from the germline V gene are SGHTA and FQGNSA. The CDR3 is 16 amino acids. Deletions cut 5 bases from V and 0 bases from J, with 17 bases between. DNA of the CDR3: TGTGCCAGCAGCCCCATCACAGGGCGCGACTCCTACGAGCAGTACTTC. Protein product: CASSPITGRDSYEQYF.

The genes are TRBV30 and TRBJ2-1, with D hard to call. The ends were cut back, 2 bases at V and 5 bases at J, with 7 bases in the middle. The CDR3 spans 12 residues. Germline CDR1 is GTSNPN and CDR2 is SVGIG (reference sequence). CDR3 sequence: CAWSYSDNEQFF. The CDR3 DNA sequence: TGTGCCTGGAGTTACTCTGACAATGAGCAGTTCTTC. The full variable domain, rest sourced from reference TRBV30 and TRBJ2-1, is SQTIHQWPATLVQPVGSPLSLECTVEGTSNPNLYWYRQAAGRGLQLLFYSVGIGQISSEVPQNLSASRPQDRQFILSSKKLLLSDSGFYLCAWSYSDNEQFFGPGTRLTVL.

V usage is TRBV5-4 and J usage is TRBJ2-4, with D possibly TRBD1 on 6 matching bases. V lost 5 bases, J lost 7 bases, and 13 bases lay in between. The CDR3 loop spans 13 amino acids. CDR1 is SGHNT, CDR2 YYREEE, per germline (reference sequence). CDR3 in DNA: TGTGCCAGCAGTCCCGGGACACAGAACATTCAGTACTTC. Protein sequence: CASSPGTQNIQYF.

The V gene is TRBV2, the J gene TRBJ1-2; D perhaps matches TRBD1 (6 bases). Germline V gene data show CDR1 as SNHLY and CDR2 as FYNNEI. The V and J ends lost 9 bases and 2 bases respectively, with 10 bases between them. The CDR3 totals 12 residues. The CDR3 reads CARETGNYGYTF. The CDR3 nucleotides are TGTGCCAGAGAGACAGGAAACTATGGCTACACCTTC.

V and J are TRBV5-4 and TRBJ2-3, with 15 bases fitting TRBD2. V dropped 4 bases and J dropped 0; count of bases not matched to a gene: 3. The CDR3 has 17 residues. CDR1 SGHNT and CDR2 YYREEE come from the germline V gene (reference sequence). In DNA, the CDR3 is TGTGCCAGCAGCGGGGGACTAGCGGGGGGCAGCACAGATACGCAGTATTTT. Encoded protein: CASSGGLAGGSTDTQYF. The whole variable domain, remainder taken from reference TRBV5-4 and TRBJ2-3, is ETGVTQSPTHLIKTRGQQVTLRCSSQSGHNTVSWYQQALGQGPQFIFQYYREEENGRGNFPPRFSGLQFPNYSSELNVNALELDDSALYLCASSGGLAGGSTDTQYFGPGTRLTVL.

Only one count was recorded for this clone. V gene TRBV29-1 combines with J gene TRBJ2-1; D might be TRBD2 (5 bases). Trimming left V 3 bases short and J 4 bases short, with 10 bases between. Germline V CDR1 and CDR2: SQVTM, ANQGSEA. The CDR3 consists of 13 residues. Written as DNA, the CDR3 is TGCAGCGTTGAGGGTGGGGAGTACAATGAGCAGTTCTTC. Translated: CSVEGGEYNEQFF.

The chain employs TRBV18 and TRBJ2-1; D call uncertain. CDR1 and CDR2 (germline): KGHSH, LQKENI. V gave up 6 bases and J gave up 7 bases, with 7 bases separating them. The CDR3 consists of 11 residues. The CDR3 spells CASSPSNEQFF. CDR3 nucleotide sequence: TGTGCCAGCTCCCCTTCTAATGAGCAGTTCTTC.

This chain connects TRBV10-3 to TRBJ2-7; 12 bases match TRBD1. The germline V gene has CDR1 ENHRY and CDR2 SYGVKD. Unmatched junction bases numbered 6, after V lost 4 bases and J lost 5 bases. The CDR3 has 15 amino acids. CDR3 in amino acids: CAISGPGQGANEQYF. The CDR3 DNA is TGTGCCATCAGTGGGCCGGGACAGGGGGCAAACGAGCAGTACTTC.

The J gene is TRBJ2-3, the V gene TRBV5-6, with unresolved D. V shed 1 base and J shed 6 bases, with 15 bases lying between them. This CDR3 has 15 residues. Germline V gives CDR1 SGHDT, CDR2 YYEEEE. CDR3 amino acids: CASSLLRSHGDTQYF. In DNA, the CDR3 is TGTGCCAGCAGCTTGTTGCGGAGTCACGGGGATACGCAGTATTTT.

This rearrangement joins TRBV4-2 to TRBJ1-1, with TRBD1 as a possible D gene (5 bases). CDR1 and CDR2 from the germline V gene are LGHNA and YNFKEQ. V was cut by 0 bases and J by 3 bases, with 11 bases left in between. There are 15 residues in the CDR3. CDR3 in DNA: TGTGCCAGCAGCCAAGAGGAAGCAGGGTACACTGAAGCTTTCTTT. This codes for CASSQEEAGYTEAFF.

This clone was observed once. The chain has TRBV24-1 and TRBJ2-3, with TRBD1 identical over 10 bases. Trimming at V came to 4 bases and at J to 6 bases, leaving 9 bases not matched to a gene. Germline CDR1 and CDR2: KGHDR and SFDVKD. The CDR3 spans 16 residues. The CDR3 nucleotides are TGTGCCACCAGTGAATCCGCGACAGGGGGCTACGATACGCAGTATTTT. Amino acids: CATSESATGGYDTQYF.

This clone has only a few counts. The chain uses TRBV4-2 and TRBJ2-3; D gene uncertain. Germline V gene sequence: CDR1 LGHNA, CDR2 YNFKEQ. The CDR3 spans 12 residues. V lost 1 base and J 6 bases, leaving 5 bases between the germline ends. The CDR3 region has the DNA TGTGCCAGCAGCCAAGGGCTGGATACGCAGTATTTT. Protein: CASSQGLDTQYF.

This chain joins TRBV5-6 and TRBJ2-2; TRBD1 might be the D (6 bases). V lost 4 bases, J lost 4 bases, and 20 bases lay in between. In germline, CDR1 is SGHDT, CDR2 YYEEEE. The CDR3 spans 17 residues. The CDR3 bases are TGTGCCAGCAGCCGAGTGGTGGGGGCGAGGCCCACCGGGGAGCTGTTTTTT. Translation: CASSRVVGARPTGELFF.

The chain uses TRBV5-1 and TRBJ1-2; TRBD1 matches at 7 bases. Germline trimming cut 0 bases from V and 4 bases from J; bases unmatched to any gene: 6. The CDR3 covers 15 residues. From germline, CDR1 is SGHRS and CDR2 YFSETQ. The CDR3 here is CASSLDGTDIYGYTF. The CDR3 DNA sequence: TGCGCCAGCAGCTTGGACGGGACAGATATCTATGGCTACACCTTC.

This clone appeared a few times. The chain carries TRBV5-1 and TRBJ1-3; 7 bases line up with TRBD1. This CDR3 is 16 amino acids long. The V and J ends lost 4 bases and 0 bases, in that order; junction bases with no gene match: 7. Germline assignment: CDR1 SGHRS and CDR2 YFSETQ. In DNA, the CDR3 is TGCGCCAGCAGCATGCAGGGGGACAGCTCTGGAAACACCATATATTTT. The encoded protein is CASSMQGDSSGNTIYF.

V is TRBV2 and J is TRBJ2-2; 11 bases map to TRBD2. J lost 5 bases, V lost 2 bases, and 7 bases had no gene match. Germline V gene lookup returns CDR1 SNHLY and CDR2 FYNNEI. The CDR3 consists of 17 residues. CDR3 coding DNA: TGTGCCAGCAGTGAAAGGGTAGCGGGGGGGCTTACCGGGGAGCTGTTTTTT. Amino acids: CASSERVAGGLTGELFF.

This clone has a handful of counts. The chain links TRBV6-1 to TRBJ2-3; D is ambiguous. This CDR3 is 13 amino acids long. Trimming stripped 6 bases from V and 1 base from J, with 8 bases between. Germline CDR1 is MNHNS and CDR2 is SASEGT. CDR3 in amino acids: CASSPRGTDTQYF. The CDR3 DNA follows: TGTGCCAGCAGCCCCCGGGGCACAGATACGCAGTATTTT.

The rearrangement links TRBV5-1 to TRBJ2-2; 8 bases line up with TRBD1. With 4 bases clipped from V and 2 bases from J, the junction kept 7 bases outside the gene matches. The CDR3 length is 16 residues. The germline V gene has CDR1 SGHRS and CDR2 YFSETQ. The CDR3 bases are TGCGCCAGCAGCGAGACCGGGACAGGTAACACCGGGGAGCTGTTTTTT. It yields the protein CASSETGTGNTGELFF.

A note on this clone: At one end, the junction sequence differs from germline, possibly due to a read error. The J gene is TRBJ1-5, the V gene TRBV2, with 7 bases identical to TRBD1. In germline, CDR1 is SNHLY, CDR2 FYNNEI. The length of the CDR3 is 12 residues. Here the CDR3 DNA reads TGTGCCAGCAGTCGGGACAGCCTTACAGGGGATTTT. The encoded protein is CASSRDSLTGDF.

This chain joins TRBV27 and TRBJ2-7, with a tentative D call TRBD2 (7 bases). V was shortened by 6 bases and J by 3 bases, with 18 bases between the two germline ends. Germline V gene sequence: CDR1 MNHEY, CDR2 SMNVEV (reference sequence). The CDR3 runs 15 residues. This CDR3 reads CASRGGGKGFYEQYF. The CDR3 DNA sequence: TGTGCCAGCAGAGGGGGGGGGAAAGGCTTCTACGAGCAGTACTTC.

This sequence joins TRBV12-3 or TRBV12-4 and TRBJ1-1; the D gene is possibly TRBD1 (6 bases). V lost 3 bases to trimming and J lost 11 bases, with 16 bases between them. The CDR3 sequence is 13 residues long. This CDR3 reads CASSFTAGDRAFF. The CDR3 DNA reads as TGTGCCAGCAGTTTCACGGCAGGGGATAGGGCTTTCTTT.

J is TRBJ1-2 and V is TRBV27; the D gene is possibly TRBD1 (6 bases). The CDR3 extends over 15 amino acids. Germline V gives CDR1 MNHEY, CDR2 SMNVEV (reference sequence). V lost 3 bases and J lost 3, with 14 bases in between. CDR3 residues: CASSFSSTGHYGYTF. CDR3 nucleotide sequence: TGTGCCAGCAGTTTTTCCTCGACAGGTCACTATGGCTACACCTTC.

The chain employs TRBV5-6 and TRBJ2-5, with 10 bases lining up with TRBD2. With 4 bases clipped from V and 1 base from J, the junction kept 10 bases outside the gene matches. CDR3 size: 17 residues. CDR1 is SGHDT, CDR2 YYEEEE, per germline. The CDR3 region has the DNA TGTGCCAGCAGCCCCCTGGGAAGCGGGGGGGCCCAAGAGACCCAGTACTTC. It translates to CASSPLGSGGAQETQYF. Using reference TRBV5-6 and TRBJ2-5 for the parts outside the CDR3, the full variable domain is DAGVTQSPTHLIKTRGQQVTLRCSPKSGHDTVSWYQQALGQGPQFIFQYYEEEERQRGNFPDRFSGHQFPNYSSELNVNALLLGDSALYLCASSPLGSGGAQETQYFGPGTRLLVL.